Listed below are T cell receptor beta chains from one sample, sequenced in a study of OX40 agonist ivuxolimab in advanced cancers. Assay used: immunoSEQ multiplex PCR; TCRdb lists only in-frame clones, some missing. The sample shows some 100,000 clones, approximately 94% of them seen only once. Material: CD4+ or CD8+ T cells sorted from blood, obtained in a trial of the OX40 agonist ivuxolimab. The receptors stem from an adult with an advanced solid tumor such as melanoma, head and neck, liver or kidney cancer. The CDR3 runs from the conserved cysteine through the conserved F or W. A D gene is named only where the DNA matches it firmly. Clone size is given for some rows only: seen once, a few or many times, or a class if the clone is expanded.

>TRBV9|TRBD2|.|TRBJ2-1
TGTGCCAGCAGCGTAGAGACCGGGACTAGCAGTTCACATGAGCAGTTCTTC
CASSVETGTSSSHEQFF
>TRBV10-3|TRBD1|.|TRBJ1-4
TGTGCCATCAGTGAGTCACTGTCAGGGACAGGGAGTGAAAAACTGTTTTTT
CAISESLSGTGSEKLFF
>TRBV4-3|TRBD1|.|TRBJ1-4
TGCGCCAGCAGCCCCAGGACAGGGGATGAAAAACTGTTTTTT
CASSPRTGDEKLFF
>TRBV19|TRBD1|.|TRBJ1-1
TGTGCCAGTAGTATAGAAACAGGGGGGGCCACTGAAGCTTTCTTT
CASSIETGGATEAFF
>TRBV9|TRBD2|.|TRBJ2-1
TGTGCCAGCAGCACTAGCGGGGGCTACAATGAGCAGTTCTTC
CASSTSGGYNEQFF
>TRBV7-9|TRBD2|.|TRBJ2-1
TGTGCCAGCAGCTTAGCAGCGGGAGGGCGGAGTAGTCAGTTCTTC
CASSLAAGGRSSQFF
>TRBV4-1|.|.|TRBJ1-2
TGCGCCAGCAGCCAAGATATGGCGAGATCCTATGGCTACACCTTC
CASSQDMARSYGYTF
>TRBV14|.|.|TRBJ1-2
TGCGCCAGCAGCCAGGCAGGGCTCTATGGCTACACCTTC
CASSQAGLYGYTF
>TRBV2|TRBD1|.|TRBJ1-2
TGTGCCAGCAGTGTCCGGGACAGGTCAAGATCTAACTATGGCTACACCTTC
CASSVRDRSRSNYGYTF
>TRBV19|.|.|TRBJ2-5
TGTGCCAGTAGTATAGATATCGGGGCCCTGCGTGGAGAGACCCAGTACTTC
CASSIDIGALRGETQYF
>TRBV15|.|.|TRBJ1-3
TGTGCCACCAGCAGCCAAACTAAGGACAGTACAATCATATATTTT
CATSSQTKDSTIIYF
>TRBV5-5|TRBD1|.|TRBJ1-4
TGTGCCAGCAGCCTAGGACAGGGGGGTGAAAAACTGTTTTTT
CASSLGQGGEKLFF
>TRBV19|TRBD2|.|TRBJ2-7
TGTGCCAGTAGTGGACTAGCGGGGGCCTACGAGCAGTACTTC
CASSGLAGAYEQYF
>TRBV6-6|TRBD2|once|TRBJ2-3
TGTGCCAGCAGACTCGGACTAGCGGGACGGACAGATACGCAGTATTTT
CASRLGLAGRTDTQYF
>TRBV7-3|TRBD1|.|TRBJ2-7
TGTGCCAGCAGATTAGATCCCCGCACAGGGGGCTACTACGAGCAGTACTTC
CASRLDPRTGGYYEQYF
>TRBV19|.|.|TRBJ2-2
TGTGCCAGTAGTCCGCAACCGGGGGCGGACACCGGGGAGCTGTTTTTT
CASSPQPGADTGELFF
>TRBV11-2|TRBD2|.|TRBJ2-1
TGTGCCAGCAGCTACCCCATCAGCGGGGGGCCTCACAATGAGCAGTTCTTC
CASSYPISGGPHNEQFF
>TRBV19|.|.|TRBJ1-1
TGTGCCAGTAGTATAGTCTCAGGCTTAGGTAAGGAAGCTTTCTTT
CASSIVSGLGKEAFF
>TRBV4-1|.|.|TRBJ1-1
TGCGCCAGCAGCCTTATAGGCACTGAAGCTTTCTTT
CASSLIGTEAFF
>TRBV11-2|TRBD2|.|TRBJ2-5
TGTGCCAGCAGCTTAGTAGCGGGAGGGCCGAAGACCCAGTACTTC
CASSLVAGGPKTQYF
>TRBV4-2|.|.|TRBJ2-2
TGTGCCAGCAGCCAAGAGTGGACTACCAACACCGGGGAGCTGTTTTTT
CASSQEWTTNTGELFF
>TRBV5-1|.|.|TRBJ2-1
TGCGCCAGCAGTCCTGACAGGGCGGGACTCAATGAGCAGTTCTTC
CASSPDRAGLNEQFF
>TRBV15|TRBD2|.|TRBJ2-1
TGTGCCACCAGCAGAGCCCCACTAGCGGGAGAAGGGGATGAGCAGTTCTTC
CATSRAPLAGEGDEQFF
>TRBV5-4|.|.|TRBJ1-1
TGTGCCAGCAGCTTGGCCGTGGGGTCTGAAGCTTTCTTT
CASSLAVGSEAFF